This T cell receptor (beta chain) was profiled in a study of blood T cell repertoires in COVID-19. About the research overall: Samples of COVID-19 (acute and convalescent) were obtained from the United States, Italy and Spain.

The CDR3 loop spans 13 amino acids. The V segment lost 6 bases and the J segment 5 bases; nucleotides outside the gene matches: 2. The authors' processing: Estimation of nucleated cell counts was performed using reference gene primer amplification. TCRdb keeps only in-frame clones here, not all; method: immunoSEQ multiplex PCR. V, J and clone size were drawn from that table, and D and trimming were deduced from the DNA. This sample carries a few hundred thousand clones, around 83% of them seen once, and the ten largest clones take 1.5% to 1.7%. The material sequenced was peripheral blood. The chain recombines TRBV12-3 or TRBV12-4 with TRBJ2-5; 11 bases are a match to TRBD1. This TCR was sampled from a middle-aged woman who had recovered from COVID-19. CDR3 DNA sequence: TGTGCCAGCAGGGGACAGGGGGGGGAGACCCAGTACTTC. This sequence encodes CASRGQGGETQYF.